In this sample, the clone carrying this T cell receptor (beta chain) turned up a few times. These data originate in a study of tumor and adjacent non-tumor tissue in lung cancer. The library came from three nested PCR rounds adapted from ARM-PCR protocols. TCRdb independently ran MiXCR on the multiplex PCR reads; one entry per CDR3 protein. The data contain about 77,000 distinct CDR3 sequences, less than 85% of them singletons. V was shortened by 6 bases and J by 14 bases, with 25 bases between the two germline ends. The germline CDR1 and CDR2 sequences are MDHEN and SYDVKM. This CDR3 comprises 14 residues. This sample's RNA came from whole unsorted tissue. The normal lung tissue was taken more than 3 cm from the tumor edge.

The chain recombines TRBV28 with TRBJ2-5; perhaps TRBD2 as D (5 bases). This TCR derives from a man aged 70 or older with non-small cell lung cancer. The sequencing sample was made of distant non-tumor lung tissue. The chain's CDR3 is CASSLRRLQESQYF. In DNA, the CDR3 is TGTGCCAGCAGCCTCCGGAGGCTCCAAGAGAGCCAATACTTC.